One and the same sample provided the 12 T cell receptor beta chains below, sequenced in a study of shared clonotypes between healthy human individuals. Assay used: immunoSEQ multiplex PCR; TCRdb lists only in-frame clones, some missing. Of roughly 1,500,000 clones listed, 98% are singletons. Sequencing used naive CD4+ T cells sorted from blood. Indicated subset: CD45RA+ positively selected. These receptors all stem from a man under 40 in good health.

This chain joins TRBV4-1 and TRBJ1-5; D ambiguous. Germline V gene lookup returns CDR1 MGHRA and CDR2 YSYEKL. V was shortened by 1 base and J by 2 bases, with 15 bases between the two germline ends. The CDR3 sequence is 17 residues long. CDR3 amino acids: CASSQGTGLAGNQPQHF. The CDR3 region has the DNA TGCGCCAGCAGCCAAGGGACGGGCCTGGCAGGCAATCAGCCCCAGCATTTT.

The V call is TRBV27, the J call TRBJ2-7; D may match TRBD1 or TRBD2 (5 bases each). Trimming shortened V by 9 bases and J by 5 bases, and 23 bases separated the two germline ends. This CDR3 comprises 15 residues. Germline loops: CDR1 MNHEY, CDR2 SMNVEV (reference sequence). The CDR3 bases are TGTGCCAGTTCATCCCCCGGGACGCCAAGGCACGAGCAGTACTTC. Protein sequence: CASSSPGTPRHEQYF.

This chain's CDR3 is CASSQDTGRNEKLFF. The CDR3 DNA reads as TGCGCCAGCAGCCAAGATACGGGGCGCAATGAAAAACTGTTTTTT. The chain joins TRBV4-1 to TRBJ1-4; possible D gene TRBD1, 5 bases. The CDR3 has 15 residues. The V gene's germline CDR1 is MGHRA and CDR2 YSYEKL. Deletions cut 0 bases from V and 5 bases from J, with 10 bases between.

CDR3 in DNA: TGCGCCAGCAGAGAGGGCGCCCAAGAGACCCAGTACTTC. Encoded protein: CASREGAQETQYF. The rearrangement uses TRBV5-1 and TRBJ2-5, with D possibly matching TRBD2 (5 bases). CDR3 length: 13 residues. CDR1 SGHRS and CDR2 YFSETQ come from the germline V gene. Trimming left V 5 bases short and J 1 base short, with 9 bases between.

The chain joins TRBV15 to TRBJ2-1, with unresolved D. The CDR3 is made up of 15 amino acids. CDR1 is LNHNV, CDR2 YYDKDF, per germline (reference sequence). Trimming removed 5 bases at V and 3 bases at J, with 14 bases between. CDR3 bases: TGTGCCACCAGCTTCCGGCGGAGTCACTACAATGAGCAGTTCTTC. Its translation: CATSFRRSHYNEQFF.

This rearrangement joins TRBV6-5 to TRBJ2-7; 12 bases align to TRBD2. Looked up from germline, CDR1 is MNHEY and CDR2 is SVGAGI. CDR3 length: 15 residues. After removal of 6 bases from V and 0 bases from J, the junction contained 3 bases not matched to a gene. Here the CDR3 reads CASRLAGGLSYEQYF. The CDR3 coding sequence is TGTGCCAGCAGACTAGCGGGAGGCCTCTCCTACGAGCAGTACTTC.

For the CDR3, the DNA is TGTGCCAGCAGTGAAGCGTACCACCCTCTCGGCGAGCAGTACTTC. Its translation: CASSEAYHPLGEQYF. The rearrangement links TRBV2 to TRBJ2-7; the D is unclear. The germline V and J ends were trimmed by 0 bases and 6 bases, with 15 bases remaining between them. This CDR3 is 15 amino acids long. The V gene's germline CDR1 is SNHLY and CDR2 FYNNEI.

The chain is built from TRBV7-2 and TRBJ1-4; D not certain. V was clipped by 3 bases and J by 5 bases, with 7 bases between them. This CDR3 is 13 amino acids long. Looked up from germline, CDR1 is SGHTA and CDR2 is FQGNSA. The CDR3 loop is CASSFPGNEKLFF. The CDR3 bases are TGTGCCAGCAGCTTTCCGGGCAATGAAAAACTGTTTTTT.

Turning to this clone: Other DNA sequences in the same sample also yield this CDR3. The chain is built from TRBV7-2 and TRBJ2-3, with no clear D. Germline CDR1 and CDR2: SGHTA and FQGNSA. CDR3 length: 12 residues. Trimming pared 1 base from V and 6 bases from J, leaving 5 bases between. CDR3 sequence reads: CASSLVVDTQYF. CDR3 DNA: TGTGCCAGCAGCTTAGTGGTGGATACGCAGTATTTT. Full variable domain (rest looked up from reference TRBV7-2 and TRBJ2-3): GAGVSQSPSNKVTEKGKDVELRCDPISGHTALYWYRQSLGQGLEFLIYFQGNSAPDKSGLPSDRFSAERTGGSVSTLTIQRTQQEDSAVYLCASSLVVDTQYFGPGTRLTVL.

This chain uses TRBV6-1 with TRBJ1-1; D is unresolved. CDR1 MNHNS and CDR2 SASEGT come from the germline V gene. The CDR3 consists of 13 residues. V lost 3 bases and J lost 11, with 16 bases in between. The DNA for the CDR3 is TGTGCCAGCAGTGAGCGAGCGGTCCCGAGGGCTTTCTTT. This sequence encodes CASSERAVPRAFF.

The rearrangement joins TRBV27 to TRBJ2-3, with D tentatively TRBD1 (5 bases). Germline loops: CDR1 MNHEY, CDR2 SMNVEV (reference sequence). The CDR3 length is 17 residues. Trimming stripped 2 bases from V and 6 bases from J, with 21 bases between. This chain's CDR3 is CASSLLQGTGTRDTQYF. Here the CDR3 DNA reads TGTGCCAGCAGTTTACTCCAGGGAACAGGAACACGGGATACGCAGTATTTT.

Concerning this clone: One end of the junction fails to match germline, which may point to a read error. The chain has TRBV6-1 and TRBJ2-7; the match to TRBD1 covers 7 bases. The CDR3 loop spans 14 amino acids. CDR1 and CDR2 (germline): MNHNS, SASEGT. CDR3 sequence: CASSEPGQTGIIGF. Here the CDR3 DNA reads TGTGCCAGCAGTGAACCGGGACAGACGGGTATCATTGGCTTC.